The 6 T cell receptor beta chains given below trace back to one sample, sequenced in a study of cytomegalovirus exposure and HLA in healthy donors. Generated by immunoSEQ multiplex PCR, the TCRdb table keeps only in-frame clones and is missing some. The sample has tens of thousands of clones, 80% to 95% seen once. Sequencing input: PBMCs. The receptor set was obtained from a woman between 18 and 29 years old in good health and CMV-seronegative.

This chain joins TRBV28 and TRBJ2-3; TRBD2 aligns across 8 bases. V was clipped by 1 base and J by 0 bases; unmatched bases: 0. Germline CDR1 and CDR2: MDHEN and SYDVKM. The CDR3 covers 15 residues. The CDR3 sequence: CASSLSSGSTDTQYF. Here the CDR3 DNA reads TGTGCCAGCAGTTTATCTAGCGGGAGCACAGATACGCAGTATTTT.

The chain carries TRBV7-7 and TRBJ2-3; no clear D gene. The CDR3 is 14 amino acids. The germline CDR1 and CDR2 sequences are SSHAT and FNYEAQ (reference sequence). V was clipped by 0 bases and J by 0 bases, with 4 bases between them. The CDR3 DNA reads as TGTGCCAGCAGCTTAGCACAGAGCACAGATACGCAGTATTTT. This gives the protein CASSLAQSTDTQYF.

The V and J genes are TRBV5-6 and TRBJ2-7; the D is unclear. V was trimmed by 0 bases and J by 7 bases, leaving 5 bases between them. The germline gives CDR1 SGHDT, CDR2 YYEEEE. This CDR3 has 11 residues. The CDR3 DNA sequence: TGTGCCAGCAGCTTGGGCGCGGAGCAGTACTTC. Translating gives CASSLGAEQYF.

The CDR3 coding sequence is TGTGCCAGTAGTCCGAGAAGGGGTAATGAGCAGTTCTTC. It codes for CASSPRRGNEQFF. V usage is TRBV19 and J usage is TRBJ2-1; tentatively, D is TRBD1 (5 bases). Trimming shortened V by 5 bases and J by 7 bases, and 12 bases separated the two germline ends. The CDR3 is 13 residues long. Germline V lookup: CDR1 LNHDA, CDR2 SQIVND (reference sequence).

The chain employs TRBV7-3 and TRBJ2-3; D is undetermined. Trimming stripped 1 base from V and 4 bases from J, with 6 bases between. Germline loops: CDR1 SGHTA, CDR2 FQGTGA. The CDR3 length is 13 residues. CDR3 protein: CASSLISADTQYF. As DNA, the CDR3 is TGTGCCAGCAGCTTAATATCGGCAGATACGCAGTATTTT. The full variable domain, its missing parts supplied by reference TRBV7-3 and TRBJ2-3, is GAGVSQTPSNKVTEKGKYVELRCDPISGHTALYWYRQSLGQGPEFLIYFQGTGAADDSGLPNDRFFAVRPEGSVSTLKIQRTERGDSAVYLCASSLISADTQYFGPGTRLTVL.

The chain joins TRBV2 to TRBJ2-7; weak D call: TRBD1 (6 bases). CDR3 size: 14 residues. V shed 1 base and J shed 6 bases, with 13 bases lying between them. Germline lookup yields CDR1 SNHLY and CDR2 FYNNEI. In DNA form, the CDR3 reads TGTGCCAGCAGTGAAGGGACAGTTATTTTCGAGCAGTACTTC. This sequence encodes CASSEGTVIFEQYF.